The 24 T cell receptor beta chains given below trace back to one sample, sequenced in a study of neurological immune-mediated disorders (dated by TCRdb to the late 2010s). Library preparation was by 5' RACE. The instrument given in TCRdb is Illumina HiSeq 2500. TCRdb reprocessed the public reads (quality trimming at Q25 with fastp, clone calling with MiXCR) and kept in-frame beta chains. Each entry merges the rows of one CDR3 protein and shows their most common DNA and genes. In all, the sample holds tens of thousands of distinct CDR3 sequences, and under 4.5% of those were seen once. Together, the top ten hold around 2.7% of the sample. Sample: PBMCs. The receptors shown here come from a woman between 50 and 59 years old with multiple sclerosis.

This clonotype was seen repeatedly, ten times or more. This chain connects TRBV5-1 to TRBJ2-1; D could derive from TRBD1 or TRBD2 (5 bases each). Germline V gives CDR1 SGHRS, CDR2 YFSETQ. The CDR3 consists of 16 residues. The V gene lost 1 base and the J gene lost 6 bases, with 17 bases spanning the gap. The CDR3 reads CASSLPGAQSFNEQFF. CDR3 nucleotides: TGCGCCAGCAGCTTGCCCGGGGCGCAATCGTTCAATGAGCAGTTCTTC.

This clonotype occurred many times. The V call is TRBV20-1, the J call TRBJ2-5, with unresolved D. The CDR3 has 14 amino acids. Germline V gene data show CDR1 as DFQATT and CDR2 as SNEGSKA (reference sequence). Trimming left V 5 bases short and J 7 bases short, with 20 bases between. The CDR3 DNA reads TGCAGTGCTCCCCACTCACTGGGGTCCGGGACCCAGTACTTC. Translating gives CSAPHSLGSGTQYF.

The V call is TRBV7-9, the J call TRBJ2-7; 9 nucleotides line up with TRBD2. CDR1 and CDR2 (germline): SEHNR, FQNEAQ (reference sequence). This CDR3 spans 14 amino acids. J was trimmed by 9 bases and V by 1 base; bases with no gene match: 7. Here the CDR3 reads CASSLEREAPAQYF. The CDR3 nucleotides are TGTGCCAGCAGCTTAGAGCGGGAGGCCCCCGCGCAGTACTTC.

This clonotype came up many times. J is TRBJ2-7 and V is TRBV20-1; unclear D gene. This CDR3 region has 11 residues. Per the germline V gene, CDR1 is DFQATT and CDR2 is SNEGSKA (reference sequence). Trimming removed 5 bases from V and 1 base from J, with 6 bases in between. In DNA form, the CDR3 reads TGCAGTGCTCTAAGTTCCTACGAGCAGTACTTC. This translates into CSALSSYEQYF.

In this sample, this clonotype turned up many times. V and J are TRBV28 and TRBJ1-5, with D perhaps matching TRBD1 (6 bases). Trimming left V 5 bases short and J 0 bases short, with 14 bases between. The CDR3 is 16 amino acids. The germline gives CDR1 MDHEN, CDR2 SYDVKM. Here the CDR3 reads CASSPPGQLSNQPQHF. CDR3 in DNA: TGTGCCAGCAGTCCTCCGGGACAACTTAGCAATCAGCCCCAGCATTTT.

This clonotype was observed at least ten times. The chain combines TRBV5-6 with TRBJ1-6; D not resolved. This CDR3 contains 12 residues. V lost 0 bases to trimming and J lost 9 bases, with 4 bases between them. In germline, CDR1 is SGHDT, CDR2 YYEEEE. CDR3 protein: CASSLVTSPLHF. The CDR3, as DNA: TGTGCCAGCAGCTTGGTTACTTCACCCCTCCACTTT. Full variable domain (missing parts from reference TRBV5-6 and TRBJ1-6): DAGVTQSPTHLIKTRGQQVTLRCSPKSGHDTVSWYQQALGQGPQFIFQYYEEEERQRGNFPDRFSGHQFPNYSSELNVNALLLGDSALYLCASSLVTSPLHFGNGTRLTVT.

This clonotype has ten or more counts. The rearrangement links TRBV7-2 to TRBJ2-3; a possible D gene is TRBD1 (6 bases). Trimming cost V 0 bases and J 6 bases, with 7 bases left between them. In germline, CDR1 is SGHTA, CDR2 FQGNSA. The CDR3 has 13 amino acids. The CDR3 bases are TGTGCCAGCAGCTTAGCAGGGGGTGATACGCAGTATTTT. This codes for CASSLAGGDTQYF.

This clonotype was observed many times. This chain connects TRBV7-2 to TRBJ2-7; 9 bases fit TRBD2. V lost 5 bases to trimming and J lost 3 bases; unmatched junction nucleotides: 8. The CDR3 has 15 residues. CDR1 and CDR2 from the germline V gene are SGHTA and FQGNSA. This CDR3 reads CASSQRGGVIYEQYF. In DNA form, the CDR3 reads TGTGCCAGCAGCCAGCGCGGGGGGGTGATCTACGAGCAGTACTTC.

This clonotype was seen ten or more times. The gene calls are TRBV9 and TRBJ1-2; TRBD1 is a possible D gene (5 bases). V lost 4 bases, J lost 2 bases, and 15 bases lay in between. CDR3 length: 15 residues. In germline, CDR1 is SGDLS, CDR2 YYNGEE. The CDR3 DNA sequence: TGTGCCAGCAGCCCCTTTAGGGGAAACAACTATGGCTACACCTTC. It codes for CASSPFRGNNYGYTF.

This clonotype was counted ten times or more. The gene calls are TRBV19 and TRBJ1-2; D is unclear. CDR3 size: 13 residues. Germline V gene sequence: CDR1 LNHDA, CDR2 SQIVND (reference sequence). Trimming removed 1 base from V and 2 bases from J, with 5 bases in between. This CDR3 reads CASSIAGNYGYTF. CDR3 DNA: TGTGCCAGTAGTATAGCCGGGAACTATGGCTACACCTTC.

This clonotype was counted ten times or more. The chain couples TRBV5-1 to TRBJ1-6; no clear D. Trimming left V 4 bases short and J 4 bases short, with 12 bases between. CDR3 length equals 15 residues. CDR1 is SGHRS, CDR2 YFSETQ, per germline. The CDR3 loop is CASSVGHRYNSPLHF. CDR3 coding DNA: TGCGCCAGCAGCGTTGGTCACAGATATAATTCACCCCTCCACTTT.

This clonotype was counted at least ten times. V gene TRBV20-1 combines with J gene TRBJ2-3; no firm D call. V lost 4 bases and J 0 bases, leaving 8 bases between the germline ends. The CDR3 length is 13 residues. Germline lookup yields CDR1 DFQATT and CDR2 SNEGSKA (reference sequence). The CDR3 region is CSAKRASTDTQYF. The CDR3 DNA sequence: TGCAGTGCTAAGCGAGCTAGCACAGATACGCAGTATTTT.

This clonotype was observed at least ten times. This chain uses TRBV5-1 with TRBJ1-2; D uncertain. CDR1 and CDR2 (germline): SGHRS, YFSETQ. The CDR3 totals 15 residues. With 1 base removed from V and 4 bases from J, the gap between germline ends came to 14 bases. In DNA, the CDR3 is TGCGCCAGCAGCTTGACGACCGGGAAAAGCTATGGCTACACCTTC. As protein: CASSLTTGKSYGYTF.

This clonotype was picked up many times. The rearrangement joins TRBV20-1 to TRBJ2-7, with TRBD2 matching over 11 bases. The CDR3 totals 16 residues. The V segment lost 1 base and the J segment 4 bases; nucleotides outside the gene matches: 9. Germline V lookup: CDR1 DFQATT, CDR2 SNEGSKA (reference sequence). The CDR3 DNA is TGCAGTGCTAGAGCCTCACTAGCGGGGGTTAGGTACGAGCAGTACTTC. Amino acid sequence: CSARASLAGVRYEQYF.

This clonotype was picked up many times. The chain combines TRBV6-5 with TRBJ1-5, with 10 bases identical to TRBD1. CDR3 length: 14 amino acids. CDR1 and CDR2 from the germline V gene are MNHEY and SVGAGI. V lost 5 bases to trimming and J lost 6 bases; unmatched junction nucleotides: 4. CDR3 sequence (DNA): TGTGCCAGCAGTAAGGGACAGGGGTTTCAGCCCCAGCATTTT. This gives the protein CASSKGQGFQPQHF.

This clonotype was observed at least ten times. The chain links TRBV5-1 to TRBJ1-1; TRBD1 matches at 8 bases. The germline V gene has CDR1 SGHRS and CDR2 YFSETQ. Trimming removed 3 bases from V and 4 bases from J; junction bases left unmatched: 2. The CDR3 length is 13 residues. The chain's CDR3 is CASSSGGVTEAFF. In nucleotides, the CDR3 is TGCGCCAGCAGCTCAGGGGGCGTCACTGAAGCTTTCTTT.

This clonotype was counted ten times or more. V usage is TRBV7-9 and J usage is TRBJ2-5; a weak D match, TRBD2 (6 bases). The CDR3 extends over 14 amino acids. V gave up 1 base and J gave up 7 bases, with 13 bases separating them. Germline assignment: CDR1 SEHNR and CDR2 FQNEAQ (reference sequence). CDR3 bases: TGTGCCAGCAGCTTAGTCACCCCCGGGGGGACCCAGTACTTC. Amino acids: CASSLVTPGGTQYF.

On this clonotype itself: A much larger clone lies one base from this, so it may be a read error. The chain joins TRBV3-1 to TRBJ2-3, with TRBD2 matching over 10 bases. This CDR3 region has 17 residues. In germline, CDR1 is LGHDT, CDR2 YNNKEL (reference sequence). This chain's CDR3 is CANSQESAGGALDTQYF. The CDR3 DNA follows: TGTGCCAACAGCCAAGAGTCAGCGGGGGGGGCCCTCGATACGCAGTATTTT.

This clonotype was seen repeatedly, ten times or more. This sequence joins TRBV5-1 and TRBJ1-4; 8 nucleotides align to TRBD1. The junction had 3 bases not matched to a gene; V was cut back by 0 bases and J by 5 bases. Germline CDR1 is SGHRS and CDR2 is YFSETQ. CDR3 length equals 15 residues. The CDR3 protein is CASSLDRGSNEKLFF. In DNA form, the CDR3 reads TGCGCCAGCAGCTTGGACAGGGGGTCGAATGAAAAACTGTTTTTT.

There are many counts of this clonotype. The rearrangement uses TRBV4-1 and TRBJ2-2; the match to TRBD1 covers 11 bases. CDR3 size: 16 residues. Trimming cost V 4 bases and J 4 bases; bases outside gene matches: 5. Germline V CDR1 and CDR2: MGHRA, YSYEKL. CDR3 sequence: CASSPRTGGRTGELFF. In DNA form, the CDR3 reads TGCGCCAGCAGCCCCCGGACAGGGGGCCGCACCGGGGAGCTGTTTTTT.

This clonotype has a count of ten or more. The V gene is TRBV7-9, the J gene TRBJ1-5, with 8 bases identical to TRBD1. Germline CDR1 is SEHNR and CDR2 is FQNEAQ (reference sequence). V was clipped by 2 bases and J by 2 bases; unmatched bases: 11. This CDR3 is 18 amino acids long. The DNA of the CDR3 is TGTGCCAGCAGCTTAAACCCCGGGACAGGAAAGGGCAATCAGCCCCAGCATTTT. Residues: CASSLNPGTGKGNQPQHF. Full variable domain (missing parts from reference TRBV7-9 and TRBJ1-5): DTGVSQNPRHKITKRGQNVTFRCDPISEHNRLYWYRQTLGQGPEFLTYFQNEAQLEKSRLLSDRFSAERPKGSFSTLEIQRTEQGDSAMYLCASSLNPGTGKGNQPQHFGDGTRLSIL.

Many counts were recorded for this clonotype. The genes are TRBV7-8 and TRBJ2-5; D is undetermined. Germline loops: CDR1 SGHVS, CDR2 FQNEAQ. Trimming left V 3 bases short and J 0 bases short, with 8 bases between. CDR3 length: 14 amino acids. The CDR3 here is CASSFRFDQETQYF. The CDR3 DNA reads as TGTGCCAGCAGCTTTAGGTTCGACCAAGAGACCCAGTACTTC. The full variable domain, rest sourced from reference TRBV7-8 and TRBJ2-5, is GAGVSQSPRYKVAKRGQDVALRCDPISGHVSLFWYQQALGQGPEFLTYFQNEAQLDKSGLPSDRFFAERPEGSVSTLKIQRTQQEDSAVYLCASSFRFDQETQYFGPGTRLLVL.

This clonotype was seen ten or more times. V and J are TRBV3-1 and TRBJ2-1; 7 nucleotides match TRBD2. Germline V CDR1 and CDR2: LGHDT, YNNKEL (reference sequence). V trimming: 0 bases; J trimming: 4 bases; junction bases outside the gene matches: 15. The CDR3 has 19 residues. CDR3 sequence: CASSQDVGLGGGMYNEQFF. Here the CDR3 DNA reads TGTGCCAGCAGCCAAGATGTTGGCTTAGGCGGGGGAATGTACAATGAGCAGTTCTTC.

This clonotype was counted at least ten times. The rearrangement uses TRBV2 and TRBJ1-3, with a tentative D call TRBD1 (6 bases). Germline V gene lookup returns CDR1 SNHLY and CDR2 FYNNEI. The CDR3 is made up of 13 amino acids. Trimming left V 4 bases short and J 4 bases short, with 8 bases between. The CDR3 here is CASSGGTGNTIYF. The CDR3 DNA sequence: TGTGCCAGCAGTGGCGGGACAGGAAACACCATATATTTT. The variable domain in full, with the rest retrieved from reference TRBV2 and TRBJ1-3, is EPEVTQTPSHQVTQMGQEVILRCVPISNHLYFYWYRQILGQKVEFLVSFYNNEISEKSEIFDDQFSVERPDGSNFTLKIRSTKLEDSAMYFCASSGGTGNTIYFGEGSWLTVV.